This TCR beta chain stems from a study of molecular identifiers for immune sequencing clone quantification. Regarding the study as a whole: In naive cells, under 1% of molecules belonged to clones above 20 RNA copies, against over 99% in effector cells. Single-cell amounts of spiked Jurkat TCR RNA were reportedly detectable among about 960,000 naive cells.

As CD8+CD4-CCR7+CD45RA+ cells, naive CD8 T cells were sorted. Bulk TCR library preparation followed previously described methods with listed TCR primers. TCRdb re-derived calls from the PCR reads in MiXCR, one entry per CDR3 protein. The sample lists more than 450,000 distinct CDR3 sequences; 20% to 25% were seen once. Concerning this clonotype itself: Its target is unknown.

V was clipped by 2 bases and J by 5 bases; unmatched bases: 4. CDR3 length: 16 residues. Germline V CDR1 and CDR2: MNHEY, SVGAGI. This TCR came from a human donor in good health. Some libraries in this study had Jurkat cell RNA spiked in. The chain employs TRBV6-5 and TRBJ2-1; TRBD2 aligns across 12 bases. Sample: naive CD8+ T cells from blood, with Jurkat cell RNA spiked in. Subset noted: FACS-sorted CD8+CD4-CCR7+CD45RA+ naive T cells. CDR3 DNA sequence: TGTGCCAGCAGTTACCCACTAGCGGGGGGACACAATGAGCAGTTCTTC. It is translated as CASSYPLAGGHNEQFF.